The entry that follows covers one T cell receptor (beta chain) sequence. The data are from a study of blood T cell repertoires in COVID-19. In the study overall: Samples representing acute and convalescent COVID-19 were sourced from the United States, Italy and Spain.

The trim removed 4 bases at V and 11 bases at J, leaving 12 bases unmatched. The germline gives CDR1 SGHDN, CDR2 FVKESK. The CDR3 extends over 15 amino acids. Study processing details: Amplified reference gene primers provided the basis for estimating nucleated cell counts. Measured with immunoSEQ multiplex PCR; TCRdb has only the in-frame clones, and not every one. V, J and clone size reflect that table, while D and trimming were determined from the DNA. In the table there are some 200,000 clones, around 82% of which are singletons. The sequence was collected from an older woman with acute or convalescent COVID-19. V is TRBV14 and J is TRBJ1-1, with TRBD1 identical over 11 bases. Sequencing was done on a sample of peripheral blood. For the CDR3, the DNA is TGTGCCAGCAGCCCCTTGGATGGACAGGGGGCTGGGGCTTTCTTT. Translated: CASSPLDGQGAGAFF.